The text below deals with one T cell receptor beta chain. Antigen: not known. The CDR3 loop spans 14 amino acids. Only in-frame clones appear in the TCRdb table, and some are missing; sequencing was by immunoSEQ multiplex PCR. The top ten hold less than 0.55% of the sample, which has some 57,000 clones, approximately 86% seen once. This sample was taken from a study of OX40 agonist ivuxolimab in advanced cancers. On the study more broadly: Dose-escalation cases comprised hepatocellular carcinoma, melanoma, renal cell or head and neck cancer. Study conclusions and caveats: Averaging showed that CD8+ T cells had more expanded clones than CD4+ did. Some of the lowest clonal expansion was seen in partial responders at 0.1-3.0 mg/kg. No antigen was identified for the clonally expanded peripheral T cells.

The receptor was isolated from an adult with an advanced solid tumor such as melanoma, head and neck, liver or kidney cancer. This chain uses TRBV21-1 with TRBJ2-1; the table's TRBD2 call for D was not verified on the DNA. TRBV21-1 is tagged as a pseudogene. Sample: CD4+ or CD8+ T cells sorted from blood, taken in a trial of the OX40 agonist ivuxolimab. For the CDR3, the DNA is TGTGCCAGCCGCGGGCTAGCGGGAGTAGGGGAGCAGTTCTTC. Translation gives CASRGLAGVGEQFF.